This is a list of T cell receptor beta chains from one sample in a study of T cell responses to AZD1222 COVID-19 vaccine. Method: immunoSEQ multiplex PCR; TCRdb's copy keeps in-frame clones and lacks some. The sample shows under 150,000 clones, around 92% of them seen only once. Sample: peripheral blood, taken on day 0 of AZD1222 vaccination. The receptor set was obtained from an adult in good health. Each CDR3 is given with its conserved first and last residue. Fields, in order: J gene, clone size, D gene, V gene, CDR3 protein, CDR3 DNA. The D gene is left open where the match is weak. The size of a clone is reported for some rows only, either as once, few or many, or as a class for expanded clones.

TRBJ1-6,-,-,TRBV28,CASTTTRNSPLHF,TGTGCCAGCACCACCACCCGTAATTCACCCCTCCACTTT
TRBJ2-3,-,-,TRBV4-2,CASSQTTSENTQYF,TGTGCCAGCAGCCAAACGACTAGTGAAAATACGCAGTATTTT
TRBJ2-3,-,-,TRBV5-1,CASRHSVLGTDTQYF,TGCGCCAGCCGCCACTCCGTCCTCGGCACAGATACGCAGTATTTT
TRBJ1-1,-,-,TRBV2,CASSEWGEKTEAFF,TGTGCCAGCAGTGAATGGGGTGAGAAAACTGAAGCTTTCTTT
TRBJ1-6,-,TRBD1,TRBV9,CASSVGRGISAPLHF,TGTGCCAGCAGCGTGGGCAGGGGGATCTCTGCGCCCCTCCACTTT
TRBJ2-2,few,TRBD1,TRBV5-1,CASSLASGGSGELFF,TGCGCCAGCAGCTTGGCGTCAGGGGGATCCGGGGAGCTGTTTTTT
TRBJ2-7,-,-,TRBV27,CASRPTLTISYEQYF,TGTGCCAGCAGACCCACCCTGACTATATCCTACGAGCAGTACTTC
TRBJ1-3,-,-,TRBV18,CASSPGGSGSGNTIYF,TGTGCCAGCTCACCCGGAGGTTCGGGCTCTGGAAACACCATATATTTT
TRBJ1-2,-,-,TRBV6-5,CASRGTEANYGYTF,TGTGCCAGCAGAGGGACGGAAGCTAACTATGGCTACACCTTC
TRBJ1-2,-,-,TRBV6-1,CASSEGTYGYTF,TGTGCCAGCAGTGAGGGGACCTATGGCTACACCTTC
TRBJ1-1,-,-,TRBV28,CASSLWSGTEAFF,TGTGCCAGCAGTTTATGGAGTGGCACTGAAGCTTTCTTT
TRBJ1-2,-,-,TRBV7-9,CASSLERGAGFGYTF,TGTGCCAGCAGCTTAGAGCGGGGGGCAGGGTTCGGCTACACCTTC
TRBJ1-1,-,TRBD1,TRBV5-1,CASSLGPEGAAEAFF,TGCGCCAGCAGCTTGGGGCCTGAGGGGGCTGCTGAAGCTTTCTTT